The sequence of this T cell receptor (beta chain) was determined in a study of T cells after posttransplantation cyclophosphamide. Study outcomes and limitations: TRB overlap between skin or GI tissue T cells and blood was limited.

The CDR3 runs to 14 residues. The germline V gene has CDR1 SNHLY and CDR2 FYNNEI. The junction had 6 bases not matched to a gene; V was cut back by 8 bases and J by 5 bases. Cyclophosphamide on days +3 and +4 followed busulfan-fludarabine conditioning and a marrow graft. Many counts were recorded for this clone. Antigen: not known. Sequenced by immunoSEQ multiplex PCR; TCRdb stores in-frame clones only, minus some. The table records tens of thousands of clones without singletons, the ten largest covering less than 2%. The sequencing here drew on PBMCs, taken after allogeneic stem cell transplant with posttransplant cyclophosphamide. The source is a male patient in his late teens or twenties who received an allogeneic stem cell transplant from a related donor, was CMV-positive, and had no GVHD. Some T cells may be the graft donor's. The chain uses TRBV2 and TRBJ2-2; the match to TRBD1 covers 9 bases. The CDR3 DNA reads TGTGCCAGCGGGAGGACAGGGGAAACCGGGGAGCTGTTTTTT. This translates into CASGRTGETGELFF. Using reference TRBV2 and TRBJ2-2 for the parts outside the CDR3, the full variable domain is EPEVTQTPSHQVTQMGQEVILRCVPISNHLYFYWYRQILGQKVEFLVSFYNNEISEKSEIFDDQFSVERPDGSNFTLKIRSTKLEDSAMYFCASGRTGETGELFFGEGSRLTVL.